The 27 T cell receptor beta chains in this list originate from one sample, sequenced in a study of cytomegalovirus exposure and HLA in healthy donors. The PCR used 60 Vbeta and 13 Jbeta primers. TCRdb keeps only in-frame clones here, not all; method: immunoSEQ multiplex PCR. The sample holds some 150,000 clones; approximately 78% are singletons and the top ten take roughly 4%. Specimen: PBMCs. These receptors were obtained from a woman aged 40 to 50 in good health and CMV-seropositive.

V gene TRBV19 combines with J gene TRBJ1-5; D gene ambiguous. The CDR3 has 15 amino acids. V gave up 6 bases and J gave up 0 bases, with 12 bases separating them. CDR1 LNHDA and CDR2 SQIVND come from the germline V gene (reference sequence). The DNA for the CDR3 is TGTGCCAGTAGCGCGCGGCTTAATAGCAATCAGCCCCAGCATTTT. It specifies CASSARLNSNQPQHF.

The chain is built from TRBV2 and TRBJ2-3, with a weak D call TRBD1 (5 bases). The V and J ends lost 0 bases and 8 bases respectively, with 12 bases between them. The germline V gene encodes CDR1 SNHLY and CDR2 FYNNEI. The CDR3 loop spans 14 amino acids. The CDR3 reads CASSEAGQGVTQYF. The CDR3 DNA reads TGTGCCAGCAGTGAAGCGGGGCAAGGGGTTACGCAGTATTTT.

The genes are TRBV27 and TRBJ1-1; tentatively, D is TRBD1 (5 bases). Germline V lookup: CDR1 MNHEY, CDR2 SMNVEV (reference sequence). V gave up 2 bases and J gave up 0 bases, with 10 bases separating them. The CDR3 runs 15 residues. Here the CDR3 reads CASSLRDRMNTEAFF. CDR3 DNA sequence: TGTGCCAGCAGTTTACGAGACAGAATGAACACTGAAGCTTTCTTT.

The chain joins TRBV27 to TRBJ1-2; 7 bases agree with TRBD1. Germline V lookup: CDR1 MNHEY, CDR2 SMNVEV (reference sequence). This CDR3 comprises 15 residues. The junction had 7 bases not matched to a gene; V was cut back by 6 bases and J by 0 bases. The CDR3 loop is CASRRQGDTNYGYTF. Written as DNA, the CDR3 is TGTGCCAGCAGGAGACAGGGCGACACTAACTATGGCTACACCTTC.

The chain has TRBV7-9 and TRBJ1-3; D is perhaps TRBD1 (6 bases). Germline V gene lookup returns CDR1 SEHNR and CDR2 FQNEAQ (reference sequence). This CDR3 is 17 amino acids long. Trimming removed 5 bases at V and 2 bases at J, with 19 bases between. The CDR3 bases are TGTGCCAGCAGCCAGACCACAGGGCGGATTACTGGAAACACCATATATTTT. Its translation is CASSQTTGRITGNTIYF.

This chain joins TRBV27 and TRBJ2-7; D may be TRBD1 (5 bases). Trimming cost V 5 bases and J 3 bases, with 14 bases left between them. The CDR3 contains 14 residues. The germline V gene has CDR1 MNHEY and CDR2 SMNVEV (reference sequence). As DNA, the CDR3 is TGTGCCAGCAGTAACATCGGACAAGTCTACGAGCAGTACTTC. Its translation is CASSNIGQVYEQYF.

V is TRBV28 and J is TRBJ1-5; D uncertain. V was shortened by 3 bases and J by 5 bases, with 11 bases between the two germline ends. This CDR3 spans 14 amino acids. The germline gives CDR1 MDHEN, CDR2 SYDVKM. CDR3 amino acids: CASSFEGFDQPQHF. CDR3 coding DNA: TGTGCCAGCAGTTTTGAGGGCTTCGATCAGCCCCAGCATTTT. Full variable domain (outside the CDR3, taken from reference TRBV28 and TRBJ1-5): DVKVTQSSRYLVKRTGEKVFLECVQDMDHENMFWYRQDPGLGLRLIYFSYDVKMKEKGDIPEGYSVSREKKERFSLILESASTNQTSMYLCASSFEGFDQPQHFGDGTRLSIL.

CDR3 bases: TGTGCCAGCAAGGGGACTAGATACGAGCAGTACTTC. This encodes CASKGTRYEQYF. V is TRBV2 and J is TRBJ2-5; TRBD2 matches 8 bases. The J call may not be correct, given that the DNA end is closer to TRBJ2-7. Looked up from germline, CDR1 is SNHLY and CDR2 is FYNNEI. The CDR3 is 12 amino acids.

This chain uses TRBV7-9 with TRBJ2-1, with TRBD1 identical over 8 bases. Trimming cost V 6 bases and J 7 bases; bases outside gene matches: 8. Germline V gives CDR1 SEHNR, CDR2 FQNEAQ (reference sequence). There are 14 residues in the CDR3. CDR3 in DNA: TGTGCCAGCAGTCGCGACAGGGGATTTAATGAGCAGTTCTTC. Amino acids: CASSRDRGFNEQFF.

This chain connects TRBV9 to TRBJ2-5; possible D gene TRBD1, 6 bases. The CDR3 spans 18 residues. Trimming took 0 bases from V and 4 from J, leaving 22 bases between them. Per germline, CDR1 SGDLS and CDR2 YYNGEE. CDR3 residues: CASSVGSLAAGAGETQYF. The CDR3 DNA sequence: TGTGCCAGCAGCGTAGGAAGTTTGGCGGCAGGGGCCGGAGAGACCCAGTACTTC. The full variable domain, its missing parts supplied by reference TRBV9 and TRBJ2-5, is DSGVTQTPKHLITATGQRVTLRCSPRSGDLSVYWYQQSLDQGLQFLIQYYNGEERAKGNILERFSAQQFPDLHSELNLSSLELGDSALYFCASSVGSLAAGAGETQYFGPGTRLLVL.

The V call is TRBV6-1, the J call TRBJ1-2, with TRBD1 identical over 7 bases. From germline, CDR1 is MNHNS and CDR2 SASEGT. This CDR3 contains 16 residues. Losses at the gene ends were 0 bases for V and 7 bases for J; bases not matched to a gene: 11. The CDR3 coding sequence is TGTGCCAGCAGTGAAGCGGGCGGAAGGACAGGAGGTGGCTACACCTTC. This gives the protein CASSEAGGRTGGGYTF.

The chain couples TRBV5-1 to TRBJ2-2, with D tentatively TRBD1 (5 bases). Trimming shortened V by 0 bases and J by 3 bases, and 9 bases separated the two germline ends. Looked up from germline, CDR1 is SGHRS and CDR2 is YFSETQ. The CDR3 contains 15 residues. This CDR3 reads CASSLDRPDTGELFF. DNA for the CDR3: TGCGCCAGCAGCTTGGACAGGCCCGACACCGGGGAGCTGTTTTTT.

The chain uses TRBV30 and TRBJ2-1, with D possibly being TRBD2 (6 bases). The germline V and J ends were trimmed by 3 bases and 8 bases, with 17 bases remaining between them. Germline V gives CDR1 GTSNPN, CDR2 SVGIG (reference sequence). This CDR3 comprises 14 residues. The CDR3 is CAWRGVAGYDEQFF. DNA for the CDR3: TGTGCCTGGAGAGGAGTTGCGGGGTATGATGAGCAGTTCTTC.

This clone was observed once. The V and J genes are TRBV5-1 and TRBJ2-3; 8 positions agree with TRBD2. Germline lookup yields CDR1 SGHRS and CDR2 YFSETQ. The CDR3 is 16 amino acids. With 2 bases clipped from V and 0 bases from J, the junction kept 5 bases outside the gene matches. CDR3 in DNA: TGCGCCAGCAGCTTAACTAGCGGTTATAGCACAGATACGCAGTATTTT. The encoded protein is CASSLTSGYSTDTQYF. Full variable domain (remainder filled in from reference TRBV5-1 and TRBJ2-3): KAGVTQTPRYLIKTRGQQVTLSCSPISGHRSVSWYQQTPGQGLQFLFEYFSETQRNKGNFPGRFSGRQFSNSRSEMNVSTLELGDSALYLCASSLTSGYSTDTQYFGPGTRLTVL.

CDR3 amino acids: CASSVSSGATDTQYF. The CDR3 DNA sequence: TGTGCCAGCAGCGTCTCTAGCGGGGCCACAGATACGCAGTATTTT. The rearrangement joins TRBV9 to TRBJ2-3; 9 bases match TRBD2. The CDR3 extends over 15 amino acids. Germline V gene lookup returns CDR1 SGDLS and CDR2 YYNGEE. With 2 bases clipped from V and 2 bases from J, the junction kept 3 bases outside the gene matches.

The chain couples TRBV4-2 to TRBJ2-7; TRBD2 matches 10 bases. Germline V gene sequence: CDR1 LGHNA, CDR2 YNFKEQ. This CDR3 is built from 16 residues. The V segment lost 0 bases and the J segment 4 bases; nucleotides outside the gene matches: 6. As DNA, the CDR3 is TGTGCCAGCAGCCAAGACCGACGGACTAGCGGTTACGAGCAGTACTTC. Residues: CASSQDRRTSGYEQYF.

This chain joins TRBV7-2 and TRBJ2-3; TRBD2 agrees at 9 bases. Trimming removed 1 base from V and 4 bases from J; junction bases left unmatched: 6. The CDR3 loop spans 16 amino acids. Germline V lookup: CDR1 SGHTA, CDR2 FQGNSA. CDR3: CASSLGGGGAADTQYF. For the CDR3, the DNA is TGTGCCAGCAGCTTAGGCGGCGGGGGGGCCGCAGATACGCAGTATTTT.

This clone was observed a handful of times. The CDR3 sequence: CASSRQGAWEQYF. The CDR3 nucleotides read TGTGCCAGCAGCCGACAGGGGGCGTGGGAGCAGTACTTC. This sequence joins TRBV6-5 and TRBJ2-7, with TRBD1 matching 10 bases. In germline, CDR1 is MNHEY, CDR2 SVGAGI. The V segment lost 6 bases and the J segment 7 bases; nucleotides outside the gene matches: 6. This CDR3 comprises 13 residues.

The genes are TRBV5-1 and TRBJ2-7; TRBD1 matches at 7 bases. This CDR3 contains 14 residues. The junction had 7 bases not matched to a gene; V was cut back by 5 bases and J by 2 bases. Germline V gives CDR1 SGHRS, CDR2 YFSETQ. Written as DNA, the CDR3 is TGCGCCAGCAGGCGACAGGGAAGAGCCTACGAGCAGTACTTC. Translating gives CASRRQGRAYEQYF.

The chain carries TRBV9 and TRBJ2-1, with TRBD1 as a possible D gene (6 bases). Trimming removed 3 bases at V and 0 bases at J, with 19 bases between. The CDR3 is 18 amino acids. In germline, CDR1 is SGDLS, CDR2 YYNGEE. The chain's CDR3 is CASSGLRDNALSYNEQFF. CDR3 coding DNA: TGTGCCAGCAGCGGGCTCCGGGACAACGCCCTCTCCTACAATGAGCAGTTCTTC. Drawing the rest from reference TRBV9 and TRBJ2-1, the complete variable domain is DSGVTQTPKHLITATGQRVTLRCSPRSGDLSVYWYQQSLDQGLQFLIQYYNGEERAKGNILERFSAQQFPDLHSELNLSSLELGDSALYFCASSGLRDNALSYNEQFFGPGTRLTVL.

CDR3 DNA: TGTGCCAGCAGTATCCCCAACTCCTACGAGCAGTACTTC. It specifies CASSIPNSYEQYF. The gene calls are TRBV28 and TRBJ2-7; D not resolved. The germline gives CDR1 MDHEN, CDR2 SYDVKM. This CDR3 comprises 13 residues. Trimming removed 5 bases from V and 0 bases from J, with 8 bases in between.

This clone occurred a few times. This specimen includes other DNA sequences encoding the same CDR3. The rearrangement links TRBV28 to TRBJ2-7; tentatively, D is TRBD1 (6 bases). The germline V gene has CDR1 MDHEN and CDR2 SYDVKM. Trimming pared 5 bases from V and 2 bases from J, leaving 10 bases between. The CDR3 contains 13 residues. The CDR3 bases are TGTGCCAGCAGTCGGGACACGACCTACGAGCAGTACTTC. Its protein product is CASSRDTTYEQYF.

This clone was counted only a few times. This chain's CDR3 is CASTREGPDTEAFF. CDR3 coding DNA: TGCGCCAGCACCAGGGAGGGGCCGGACACTGAAGCTTTCTTT. The V call is TRBV5-1, the J call TRBJ1-1; tentatively, D is TRBD1 (5 bases). Germline V CDR1 and CDR2: SGHRS, YFSETQ. The CDR3 is 14 residues long. V was clipped by 6 bases and J by 3 bases, with 15 bases between them.

This clone showed up just once. The chain couples TRBV6-1 to TRBJ2-2; TRBD1 matches at 11 bases. The CDR3 consists of 14 residues. Germline CDR1 is MNHNS and CDR2 is SASEGT. V was pared by 8 bases and J by 4 bases, with 3 bases of the junction left unmatched. The CDR3 DNA is TGTGCCAGCGCCGGGACAGGGGGCACCGGGGAGCTGTTTTTT. It translates to CASAGTGGTGELFF.

The V call is TRBV7-9, the J call TRBJ2-3; the D is unclear. Germline CDR1 is SEHNR and CDR2 is FQNEAQ (reference sequence). CDR3 size: 13 residues. The V end was cut by 5 bases, the J end by 5 bases, with 11 bases between. As DNA, the CDR3 is TGTGCCAGCAGCCAGTCTAGAGAAGATACGCAGTATTTT. Translating it yields CASSQSREDTQYF.

The rearrangement links TRBV19 to TRBJ2-2; TRBD1 matches at 9 bases. Germline V gives CDR1 LNHDA, CDR2 SQIVND (reference sequence). This CDR3 spans 13 amino acids. V trimming: 8 bases; J trimming: 6 bases; junction bases outside the gene matches: 4. This chain's CDR3 is CASRTGDPGELFF. The CDR3, as DNA: TGTGCCAGTCGGACAGGGGATCCCGGGGAGCTGTTTTTT.

The rearrangement uses TRBV4-2 and TRBJ2-2, with a tentative D call TRBD1 (6 bases). The V end lost 4 bases, the J end lost 5 bases, and 14 bases lay between the germline ends. Germline lookup yields CDR1 LGHNA and CDR2 YNFKEQ. This CDR3 is 15 amino acids long. The CDR3 sequence: CASSPPRGWTGELFF. In DNA, the CDR3 is TGTGCCAGCAGCCCCCCCAGGGGTTGGACCGGGGAGCTGTTTTTT.